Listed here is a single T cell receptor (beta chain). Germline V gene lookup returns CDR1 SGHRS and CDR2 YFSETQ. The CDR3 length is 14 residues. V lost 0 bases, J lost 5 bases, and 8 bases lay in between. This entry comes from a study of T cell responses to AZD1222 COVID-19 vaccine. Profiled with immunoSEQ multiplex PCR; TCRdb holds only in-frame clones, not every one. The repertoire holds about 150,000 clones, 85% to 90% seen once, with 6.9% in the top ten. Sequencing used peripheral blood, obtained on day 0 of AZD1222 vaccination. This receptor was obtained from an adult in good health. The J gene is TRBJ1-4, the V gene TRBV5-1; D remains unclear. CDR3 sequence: CASSLGSPNEKLFF. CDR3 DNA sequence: TGCGCCAGCAGCTTGGGCAGTCCCAATGAAAAACTGTTTTTT. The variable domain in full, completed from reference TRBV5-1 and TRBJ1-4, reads KAGVTQTPRYLIKTRGQQVTLSCSPISGHRSVSWYQQTPGQGLQFLFEYFSETQRNKGNFPGRFSGRQFSNSRSEMNVSTLELGDSALYLCASSLGSPNEKLFFGSGTQLSVL.